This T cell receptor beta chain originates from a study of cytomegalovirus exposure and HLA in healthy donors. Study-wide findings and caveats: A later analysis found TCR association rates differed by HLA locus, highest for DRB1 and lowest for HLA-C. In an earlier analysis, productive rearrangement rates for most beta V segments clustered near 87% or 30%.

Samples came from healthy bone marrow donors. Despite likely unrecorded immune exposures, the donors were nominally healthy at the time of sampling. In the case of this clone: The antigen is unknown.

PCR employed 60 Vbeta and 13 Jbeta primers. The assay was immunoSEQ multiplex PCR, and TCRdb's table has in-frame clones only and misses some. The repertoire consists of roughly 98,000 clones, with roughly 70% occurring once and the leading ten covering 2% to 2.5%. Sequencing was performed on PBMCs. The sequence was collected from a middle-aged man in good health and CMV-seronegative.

The CDR3 loop reads CASSSGTGGSSYGYTF. In DNA form, the CDR3 reads TGTGCCAGCAGCTCCGGGACAGGGGGCTCTTCCTATGGCTACACCTTC. V gene TRBV28 combines with J gene TRBJ1-2; 12 nucleotides align to TRBD1. The CDR3 is made up of 16 amino acids. Trimming cost V 6 bases and J 4 bases; bases outside gene matches: 9. Germline lookup yields CDR1 MDHEN and CDR2 SYDVKM.